The 30 T cell receptor beta chains below all came from one sample that was sequenced in a study of shared clonotypes between healthy human individuals. Repertoires were generated with immunoSEQ multiplex PCR, while TCRdb's copy carries only in-frame clones and drops some. In the table there are around 1 million clones, 76% of which are singletons. Sequencing input: memory CD4+ T cells sorted from blood. The subset: CD45RA-negative fraction. The receptors come from a man between 18 and 35 years old in good health.

The chain is built from TRBV18 and TRBJ1-4; TRBD1 might be the D (5 bases). V was pared by 2 bases and J by 7 bases, with 11 bases between. Germline-derived CDR1 and CDR2 are KGHSH and LQKENI. This CDR3 contains 14 residues. The CDR3 DNA reads as TGTGCCAGCTCACCAAGGGGCGGCACTGAAAAACTGTTTTTT. Its protein is CASSPRGGTEKLFF. The full variable domain, rest sourced from reference TRBV18 and TRBJ1-4, is NAGVMQNPRHLVRRRGQEARLRCSPMKGHSHVYWYRQLPEEGLKFMVYLQKENIIDESGMPKERFSAEFPKEGPSILRIQQVVRGDSAAYFCASSPRGGTEKLFFGSGTQLSVL.

Only a few counts were recorded for this clone. The chain is built from TRBV6-1 and TRBJ1-2, with 7 bases matching TRBD1. With V trimmed by 7 bases and J by 9 bases, 17 bases remained unmatched. Germline-derived CDR1 and CDR2 are MNHNS and SASEGT. CDR3 length: 15 amino acids. The CDR3 loop reads CASTPRNRGAESYTF. CDR3 sequence (DNA): TGTGCCAGCACCCCCAGGAACAGGGGAGCCGAAAGCTACACCTTC.

This clone has a handful of counts. This chain's CDR3 is CASSPDRVGNTIYF. The CDR3 DNA follows: TGTGCCAGCAGCCCGGACAGGGTCGGAAACACCATATATTTT. The gene calls are TRBV7-9 and TRBJ1-3; TRBD1 matches at 8 bases. CDR3 length equals 14 residues. Germline assignment: CDR1 SEHNR and CDR2 FQNEAQ (reference sequence). J gave up 4 bases and V 5 bases, and 4 bases lay outside the gene matches.

In its sample, this clone was seen many times. The V and J genes are TRBV6-5 and TRBJ2-3, with D possibly TRBD2 on 7 matching bases. Trimming left V 0 bases short and J 8 bases short, with 15 bases between. CDR1 and CDR2 from the germline V gene are MNHEY and SVGAGI. The CDR3 spans 15 residues. In DNA, the CDR3 is TGTGCCAGCAGTTACTCGGAGGGGGGGATAGGTACGCAGTATTTT. Residues: CASSYSEGGIGTQYF.

J is TRBJ1-3 and V is TRBV5-4, with TRBD1 identical over 9 bases. Germline V CDR1 and CDR2: SGHNT, YYREEE (reference sequence). The CDR3 length is 14 residues. Germline trimming cut 2 bases from V and 4 bases from J; bases unmatched to any gene: 1. The CDR3 region is CASSFDRGGNTIYF. The CDR3 nucleotides are TGTGCCAGCAGCTTCGACAGGGGGGGAAACACCATATATTTT.

The chain joins TRBV2 to TRBJ1-3, with a tentative D call TRBD1 (5 bases). Per germline, CDR1 SNHLY and CDR2 FYNNEI. The V and J ends lost 6 bases and 2 bases respectively, with 14 bases between them. The CDR3 consists of 15 residues. This CDR3 is CASSQGRSAGNTIYF. The DNA for the CDR3 is TGTGCCAGCAGCCAGGGACGGTCAGCTGGAAACACCATATATTTT.

There are many counts of this clone. The V and J genes are TRBV6-1 and TRBJ2-7, with D possibly TRBD1 on 6 matching bases. This CDR3 comprises 13 residues. Trimming cost V 6 bases and J 2 bases, with 11 bases left between them. Germline V gene data show CDR1 as MNHNS and CDR2 as SASEGT. CDR3 amino acids: CASRVQGTYEQYF. Written as DNA, the CDR3 is TGTGCCAGCAGGGTACAGGGCACCTACGAGCAGTACTTC.

The V gene is TRBV30, the J gene TRBJ1-4; 7 positions agree with TRBD1. Germline V gives CDR1 GTSNPN, CDR2 SVGIG (reference sequence). The CDR3 loop spans 13 amino acids. The trim removed 3 bases at V and 8 bases at J, leaving 6 bases unmatched. CDR3 in DNA: TGTGCCTGGAGCCGAGGGGGCAGAGAAAAACTGTTTTTT. Translation: CAWSRGGREKLFF.

With respect to this clone: One end of the junction varies from germline; a read error may be responsible. DNA for the CDR3: TGTGCTAGTGGTTTGGCCGGGACAGACTTTAATTTT. As protein: CASGLAGTDFNF. The genes are TRBV12-5 and TRBJ1-3; 7 bases line up with TRBD1. Germline V gives CDR1 LGHNT, CDR2 FRNRAP. This CDR3 region has 12 residues.

V usage is TRBV5-1 and J usage is TRBJ2-5; no clear D gene. The V gene lost 0 bases and the J gene lost 5 bases, with 5 bases spanning the gap. The CDR3 spans 12 residues. Germline CDR1 and CDR2: SGHRS and YFSETQ. CDR3 bases: TGCGCCAGCAGCTTGGCCGACGAGACCCAGTACTTC. The encoded protein is CASSLADETQYF.

In this sample, this clone turned up a few times. The chain couples TRBV6-1 to TRBJ1-1, with D maybe TRBD1 (6 bases). This CDR3 has 15 amino acids. The germline gives CDR1 MNHNS, CDR2 SASEGT. Trimming took off 0 bases at V and 5 bases at J, with 13 bases between the two ends. The CDR3 DNA reads as TGTGCCAGCAGTGAAGCGAGGGGGGCGAGAACTGAAGCTTTCTTT. It encodes CASSEARGARTEAFF.

Worth noting for this clone: The sample holds other DNA sequences that translate to the same CDR3. This chain joins TRBV5-1 and TRBJ2-3; unclear D gene. Germline V gene sequence: CDR1 SGHRS, CDR2 YFSETQ. The CDR3 is made up of 14 amino acids. V gave up 0 bases and J gave up 0 bases, with 5 bases separating them. The CDR3 region has the DNA TGCGCCAGCAGCTTGGCACGGAGCACAGATACGCAGTATTTT. This sequence encodes CASSLARSTDTQYF.

The chain joins TRBV7-2 to TRBJ2-1; no clear D gene. The CDR3 loop spans 14 amino acids. V was pared by 5 bases and J by 9 bases, with 17 bases between. Germline CDR1 is SGHTA and CDR2 is FQGNSA. The CDR3 loop reads CASSLTPAIGEQFF. CDR3 coding DNA: TGTGCCAGCAGCCTGACACCGGCGATAGGTGAGCAGTTCTTC. Full variable domain (remainder filled in from reference TRBV7-2 and TRBJ2-1): GAGVSQSPSNKVTEKGKDVELRCDPISGHTALYWYRQSLGQGLEFLIYFQGNSAPDKSGLPSDRFSAERTGGSVSTLTIQRTQQEDSAVYLCASSLTPAIGEQFFGPGTRLTVL.

V is TRBV23-1 and J is TRBJ2-7; 12 bases match TRBD1. TRBV23-1 is reported as an ORF; its role is uncertain. This CDR3 comprises 16 residues. Trimming cost V 4 bases and J 5 bases; bases outside gene matches: 9. CDR3 protein: CASSPGAGQGAHEQYF. The CDR3 DNA is TGCGCCAGCAGTCCGGGGGCGGGACAGGGGGCCCACGAGCAGTACTTC.

The chain joins TRBV2 to TRBJ2-7; 7 positions agree with TRBD1. The germline V gene has CDR1 SNHLY and CDR2 FYNNEI. After removal of 6 bases from V and 5 bases from J, the junction contained 7 bases not matched to a gene. The CDR3 totals 13 residues. CDR3 loop: CASRQGVFDEQYF. As DNA, the CDR3 is TGTGCCAGCAGGCAGGGGGTGTTCGACGAGCAGTACTTC.

The chain is built from TRBV5-1 and TRBJ2-7; 8 bases are a match to TRBD1. V lost 0 bases to trimming and J lost 4 bases; unmatched junction nucleotides: 3. The germline V gene encodes CDR1 SGHRS and CDR2 YFSETQ. The length of the CDR3 is 14 residues. The CDR3 DNA sequence: TGCGCCAGCAGCTTGGACAGGGGGTGGTACGAGCAGTACTTC. This gives the protein CASSLDRGWYEQYF.

The chain joins TRBV30 to TRBJ2-3; 13 bases are shared with TRBD2. The CDR3 has 17 residues. The germline V gene has CDR1 GTSNPN and CDR2 SVGIG (reference sequence). V lost 2 bases and J lost 2; bases outside the gene matches: 7. CDR3 sequence (DNA): TGTGCCTGGAGTATTCGGGGACTAGCGGGGCACACAGATACGCAGTATTTT. This encodes CAWSIRGLAGHTDTQYF.

V is TRBV5-8 and J is TRBJ2-7; unclear D gene. Per the germline V gene, CDR1 is SGHTS and CDR2 is YDEGEE. The CDR3 is made up of 15 amino acids. The V end was cut by 4 bases, the J end by 2 bases, with 16 bases between. This chain's CDR3 is CASSNFLTGTYEQYF. The CDR3 region has the DNA TGTGCCAGCAGCAACTTCTTAACGGGCACCTACGAGCAGTACTTC.

Details on this clone: The same CDR3 also results from other DNA sequences found in this sample. The CDR3 sequence is CASSLVSNEKLFF. The CDR3, as DNA: TGTGCCAGCAGCTTGGTGTCTAATGAAAAACTGTTTTTT. J is TRBJ1-4 and V is TRBV5-6; no definite D call. Trimming left V 0 bases short and J 3 bases short, with 3 bases between. The CDR3 length is 13 residues. The germline V gene has CDR1 SGHDT and CDR2 YYEEEE.

The rearrangement uses TRBV6-5 and TRBJ1-5; TRBD1 might be the D (5 bases). This CDR3 spans 16 amino acids. The germline V and J ends were trimmed by 2 bases and 0 bases, with 11 bases remaining between them. Looked up from germline, CDR1 is MNHEY and CDR2 is SVGAGI. Written as DNA, the CDR3 is TGTGCCAGCAGTTACCGGGGGAGTTATAGCAATCAGCCCCAGCATTTT. This sequence encodes CASSYRGSYSNQPQHF.

This clone was seen just once. The chain combines TRBV5-4 with TRBJ2-1, with TRBD1 identical over 7 bases. This CDR3 spans 14 amino acids. Trimming at V came to 4 bases and at J to 3 bases, leaving 4 bases not matched to a gene. Germline V gene sequence: CDR1 SGHNT, CDR2 YYREEE (reference sequence). The CDR3 loop is CASSPGTDYNEQFF. The CDR3 bases are TGTGCCAGCAGCCCCGGGACAGACTACAATGAGCAGTTCTTC.

This clone was seen once. The CDR3 region is CAISEVPGLNTEAFF. Written as DNA, the CDR3 is TGTGCCATCAGTGAGGTCCCAGGGTTAAACACTGAAGCTTTCTTT. The V gene is TRBV10-3, the J gene TRBJ1-1, with a tentative D call TRBD1 (5 bases). The CDR3 extends over 15 amino acids. The V end lost 2 bases, the J end lost 2 bases, and 12 bases lay between the germline ends. CDR1 and CDR2 from the germline V gene are ENHRY and SYGVKD.

V is TRBV6-1 and J is TRBJ1-4; D gene unclear. Germline CDR1 and CDR2: MNHNS and SASEGT. V lost 4 bases and J 0 bases, leaving 9 bases between the germline ends. The CDR3 contains 15 residues. The CDR3 DNA follows: TGTGCCAGCAGTGGGAGGACCGCAACTAATGAAAAACTGTTTTTT. Amino acids: CASSGRTATNEKLFF.

This clone was counted many times. This sample also contains other DNA sequences that code for the same CDR3. The gene calls are TRBV4-2 and TRBJ1-2, with D uncertain. The germline V gene has CDR1 LGHNA and CDR2 YNFKEQ. Trimming took off 1 base at V and 2 bases at J, with 5 bases between the two ends. This CDR3 region has 13 residues. The DNA for the CDR3 is TGTGCCAGCAGCCAAGCCGGAAACTATGGCTACACCTTC. Protein: CASSQAGNYGYTF.

For the CDR3, the DNA is TGTGCCAGCAGCTTAAGGGCAAATAGCAATGAGCAGTTCTTC. Its protein is CASSLRANSNEQFF. The chain links TRBV11-3 to TRBJ2-1; D remains unclear. CDR1 SGHNT and CDR2 YENEEA come from the germline V gene. V dropped 2 bases and J dropped 6 bases, with 11 bases sitting between them. This CDR3 is built from 14 residues. Full variable domain (outside the CDR3, taken from reference TRBV11-3 and TRBJ2-1): EAGVVQSPRYKIIEKKQPVAFWCNPISGHNTLYWYLQNLGQGPELLIRYENEEAVDDSQLPKDRFSAERLKGVDSTLKIQPAELGDSAVYLCASSLRANSNEQFFGPGTRLTVL.

CDR3 amino acids: CASSHRQGGGYTF. The CDR3 nucleotides are TGTGCCAGCAGCCATCGCCAGGGGGGTGGCTACACCTTC. The chain carries TRBV5-4 and TRBJ1-2; TRBD1 aligns across 7 bases. The CDR3 length is 13 residues. The V segment lost 4 bases and the J segment 7 bases; nucleotides outside the gene matches: 7. CDR1 and CDR2 from the germline V gene are SGHNT and YYREEE (reference sequence).

The CDR3 DNA reads as TGTGCCAGTAGTGGACTAGCGGGAGGTTACGAGCAGTACTTC. It codes for CASSGLAGGYEQYF. The rearrangement links TRBV19 to TRBJ2-7, with 14 positions matching TRBD2. J was trimmed by 4 bases and V by 5 bases; bases with no gene match: 1. Germline V lookup: CDR1 LNHDA, CDR2 SQIVND (reference sequence). CDR3 size: 14 residues. Supplemented by reference TRBV19 and TRBJ2-7, the full variable domain reads DGGITQSPKYLFRKEGQNVTLSCEQNLNHDAMYWYRQDPGQGLRLIYYSQIVNDFQKGDIAEGYSVSREKKESFPLTVTSAQKNPTAFYLCASSGLAGGYEQYFGPGTRLTVT.

The chain combines TRBV7-9 with TRBJ1-5; perhaps TRBD1 as D (6 bases). V was clipped by 9 bases and J by 5 bases, with 14 bases between them. CDR3 length: 13 residues. Germline CDR1 and CDR2: SEHNR and FQNEAQ (reference sequence). Here the CDR3 DNA reads TGTGCCAGTTCACAGGGTTTTCATCAGCCCCAGCATTTT. As protein: CASSQGFHQPQHF.

Worth noting for this clone: Other DNA sequences in this sample translate to the same CDR3. The V gene is TRBV10-3, the J gene TRBJ2-3, with D perhaps TRBD2 (7 bases). V was trimmed by 8 bases and J by 1 base, leaving 10 bases between them. The CDR3 is made up of 13 amino acids. Germline V gene data show CDR1 as ENHRY and CDR2 as SYGVKD. CDR3 coding DNA: TGTGCCATCGGGGGGGCGGGCACAGATACGCAGTATTTT. Translated, it gives CAIGGAGTDTQYF.

This clone came up a few times. The rearrangement links TRBV2 to TRBJ2-2; no clear D gene. Germline V gene sequence: CDR1 SNHLY, CDR2 FYNNEI. The CDR3 has 13 residues. V was clipped by 5 bases and J by 2 bases, with 6 bases between them. For the CDR3, the DNA is TGTGCCAGCAGTATTCTCAACACCGGGGAGCTGTTTTTT. Translation: CASSILNTGELFF.